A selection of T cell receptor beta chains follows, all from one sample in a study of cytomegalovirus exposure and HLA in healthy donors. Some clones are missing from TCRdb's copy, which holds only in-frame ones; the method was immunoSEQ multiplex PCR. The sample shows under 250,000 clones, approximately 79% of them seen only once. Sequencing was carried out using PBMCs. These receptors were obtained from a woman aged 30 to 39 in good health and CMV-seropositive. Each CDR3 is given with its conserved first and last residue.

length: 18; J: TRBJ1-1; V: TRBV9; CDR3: CASSASPRRGRDGTEAFF
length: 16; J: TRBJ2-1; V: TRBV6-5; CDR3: CASSFWTDSSYNEQFF
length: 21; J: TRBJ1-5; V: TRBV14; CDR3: CASSHFNRALLSEGGDQPQHF
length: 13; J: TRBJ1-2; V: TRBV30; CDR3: CAWSGGDIYGYTF
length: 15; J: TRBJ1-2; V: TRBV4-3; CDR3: CASSRERQGVSGYTF
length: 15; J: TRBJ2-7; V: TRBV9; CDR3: CASSPRAREVYEQYF
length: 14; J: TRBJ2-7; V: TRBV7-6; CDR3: CASTPGTASYEQYF
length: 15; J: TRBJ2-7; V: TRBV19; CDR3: CASSPRDSRAYEQYF
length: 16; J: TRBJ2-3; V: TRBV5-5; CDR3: CASSLILGRVIDTQYF
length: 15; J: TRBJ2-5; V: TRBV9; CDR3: CASSFRAGVEETQYF
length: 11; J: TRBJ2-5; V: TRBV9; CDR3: CASSAGETQYF
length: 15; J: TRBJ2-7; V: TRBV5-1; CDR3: CASSPDSPISYEQYF
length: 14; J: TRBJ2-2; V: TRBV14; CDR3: CASKGQTNTGELFF
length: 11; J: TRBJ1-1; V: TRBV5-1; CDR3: CASSSGLEAFF
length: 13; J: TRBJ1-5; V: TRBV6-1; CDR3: CASVGTGDQPQHF
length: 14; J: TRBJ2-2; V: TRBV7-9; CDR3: CASPRWGDTGELFF
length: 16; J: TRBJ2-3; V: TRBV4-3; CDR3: CASSQDRAGAKIVQYF
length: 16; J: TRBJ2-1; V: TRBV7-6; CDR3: CASSLAPSGGVNEQFF
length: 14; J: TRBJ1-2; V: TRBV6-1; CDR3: CASSSGTGRPGYTF
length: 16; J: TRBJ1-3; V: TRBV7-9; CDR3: CASILSTGNSGNTIYF
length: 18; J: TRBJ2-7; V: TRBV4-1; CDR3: CASSQGPGVGTSEYEQYF
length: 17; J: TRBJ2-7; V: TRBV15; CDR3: CATSRVGSRGLSYEQYF
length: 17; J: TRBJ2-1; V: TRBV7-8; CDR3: CASSLVRGGSSYNEQFF
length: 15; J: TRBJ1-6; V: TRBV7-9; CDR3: CASSLRAGGSSPLHF
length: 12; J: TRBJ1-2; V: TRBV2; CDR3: CASRGQEYGYTF
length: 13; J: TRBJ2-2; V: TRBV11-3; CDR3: CATNLNPTGELFF
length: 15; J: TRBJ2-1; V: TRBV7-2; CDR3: CASSLVSMRYNEQFF
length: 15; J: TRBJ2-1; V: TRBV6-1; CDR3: CASSAPKASYNEQFF
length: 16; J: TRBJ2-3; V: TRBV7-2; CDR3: CASSLGWRGGGGTQYF
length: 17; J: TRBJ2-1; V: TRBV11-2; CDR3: CASSSPPEDRRDNEQFF
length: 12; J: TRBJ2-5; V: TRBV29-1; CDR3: CSVEEEKETQYF
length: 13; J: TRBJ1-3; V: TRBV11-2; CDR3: CASSLFAGNTIYF
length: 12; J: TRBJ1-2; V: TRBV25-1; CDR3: CASSDQGAGYTF